This T cell receptor beta chain appears in the sequencing data of a study of blood T cell repertoires in COVID-19. CDR3 length: 15 residues. Germline CDR1 reads SGHNT; CDR2 reads YYREEE (reference sequence). Trimming removed 0 bases from V and 1 base from J, with 10 bases in between. The assay was immunoSEQ multiplex PCR, and TCRdb's table has in-frame clones only and misses some. In the table there are around 160,000 clones, 85% to 90% of which are singletons. Sequencing used peripheral blood. V is TRBV5-4 and J is TRBJ1-1; D possibly corresponds to TRBD1 (6 bases). This receptor was taken from a man of 80 years or more with acute or convalescent COVID-19. In DNA form, the CDR3 reads TGTGCCAGCAGCTTGGGAAACAGGGAGAACACTGAAGCTTTCTTT. The encoded protein is CASSLGNRENTEAFF.